Below, 17 T cell receptor beta chains from the same sample are listed, as sequenced in a study of regulatory T cells in long-lasting Graves disease. As to time point: persistent/refractory GD, antithyroid drugs over 5 years with positive TRAb. Extracted PBMC RNA gave rise to the TCR library. Combining iRepertoire HTBI primers with Arm-PCR of CDR3 regions, the authors built TCR beta libraries. One entry per CDR3 protein, called by TCRdb with MiXCR from the multiplex PCR reads. The sample shows 390,000 or so distinct CDR3 sequences, roughly 24% of them seen only once. The starting material was peripheral blood mononuclear cells (PBMCs), obtained when the disease was refractory, from a patient treated with antithyroid drugs. These receptors were obtained from a woman aged 35 to 49 with Graves disease.

The rearrangement uses TRBV15 and TRBJ2-7, with 13 positions matching TRBD2. The junction had 5 bases not matched to a gene; V was cut back by 9 bases and J by 6 bases. The V gene's germline CDR1 is LNHNV and CDR2 YYDKDF (reference sequence). This CDR3 has 13 amino acids. For the CDR3, the DNA is TGTGCCACAAGACTAGCGGGAGGCGTCGAGCAGTACTTC. Translation gives CATRLAGGVEQYF.

This clonotype was detected many times. V usage is TRBV28 and J usage is TRBJ2-7; D uncertain. Germline V lookup: CDR1 MDHEN, CDR2 SYDVKM. CDR3 length: 12 residues. The V gene lost 3 bases and the J gene lost 2 bases, with 5 bases spanning the gap. The CDR3 sequence: CASSFDAYEQYF. CDR3 coding DNA: TGTGCCAGCAGTTTTGACGCCTACGAGCAGTACTTC.

This clonotype was seen more than once but under ten times. V gene TRBV5-1 combines with J gene TRBJ2-6, with 10 bases fitting TRBD1. This CDR3 comprises 18 residues. Germline loops: CDR1 SGHRS, CDR2 YFSETQ. V lost 0 bases and J lost 1; bases outside the gene matches: 4. The CDR3, as DNA: TGCGCCAGCAGCTTGGAGGGGACAGGGGCGTCTGGGGCCAACGTCCTGACTTTC. It encodes CASSLEGTGASGANVLTF. Using reference TRBV5-1 and TRBJ2-6 for the parts outside the CDR3, the full variable domain is KAGVTQTPRYLIKTRGQQVTLSCSPISGHRSVSWYQQTPGQGLQFLFEYFSETQRNKGNFPGRFSGRQFSNSRSEMNVSTLELGDSALYLCASSLEGTGASGANVLTFGAGSRLTVL.

The J gene is TRBJ1-3, the V gene TRBV29-1; 7 positions agree with TRBD1. The germline gives CDR1 SQVTM, CDR2 ANQGSEA. V lost 1 base, J lost 2 bases, and 5 bases stayed unmatched. The CDR3 is made up of 15 amino acids. The CDR3 bases are TGCAGCGTTGAAGGGGACAGCTACACTGGAAACACCATATATTTT. Amino acids: CSVEGDSYTGNTIYF.

This clonotype was picked up many times. The chain carries TRBV28 and TRBJ1-2, with D possibly being TRBD1 (5 bases). The germline gives CDR1 MDHEN, CDR2 SYDVKM. The length of the CDR3 is 13 residues. V lost 6 bases and J 8 bases, leaving 16 bases between the germline ends. The CDR3 loop is CASRGWGLGGYTF. Written as DNA, the CDR3 is TGTGCCAGCAGGGGGTGGGGCCTTGGGGGCTACACCTTC.

This clonotype showed up just a few times. The V gene is TRBV28, the J gene TRBJ2-1; D may be TRBD1 or TRBD2 (5 bases each). Germline V CDR1 and CDR2: MDHEN, SYDVKM. The CDR3 sequence is 17 residues long. Trimming cost V 6 bases and J 0 bases, with 18 bases left between them. CDR3 amino acids: CASSTPRGAGSYNEQFF. The CDR3 nucleotides read TGTGCCAGCAGCACCCCCCGAGGGGCGGGCTCCTACAATGAGCAGTTCTTC.

This clonotype has at least ten counts. The CDR3 reads CASADRVVQPQHF. CDR3 coding DNA: TGTGCCAGCGCTGACAGGGTCGTTCAGCCCCAGCATTTT. The V and J genes are TRBV12-3 or TRBV12-4 and TRBJ1-5, with 7 positions matching TRBD1. V trimming: 8 bases; J trimming: 6 bases; junction bases outside the gene matches: 7. CDR3 length: 13 residues.

This clonotype was recorded a few times. The chain combines TRBV11-2 with TRBJ2-7; the match to TRBD1 covers 8 bases. The CDR3 consists of 15 residues. Germline CDR1 is SGHAT and CDR2 is FQNNGV. With V trimmed by 5 bases and J by 2 bases, 8 bases remained unmatched. The CDR3 spells CASSLDRGFPYEQYF. The CDR3 region has the DNA TGTGCCAGCAGCCTTGACAGGGGATTCCCCTACGAGCAGTACTTC. The full variable domain, in which reference TRBV11-2 and TRBJ2-7 provide the parts outside the CDR3, is EAGVAQSPRYKIIEKRQSVAFWCNPISGHATLYWYQQILGQGPKLLIQFQNNGVVDDSQLPKDRFSAERLKGVDSTLKIQPAKLEDSAVYLCASSLDRGFPYEQYFGPGTRLTVT.

The V call is TRBV6-5, the J call TRBJ2-7; D unclear. This CDR3 spans 14 amino acids. V gave up 0 bases and J gave up 3 bases, with 9 bases separating them. Germline V gene data show CDR1 as MNHEY and CDR2 as SVGAGI. The CDR3 region has the DNA TGTGCCAGCAGTTACTCGGCTCCCGACTACGAGCAGTACTTC. Protein product: CASSYSAPDYEQYF.

This clonotype appeared many times. This chain joins TRBV27 and TRBJ2-7; D gene uncertain. Trimming left V 3 bases short and J 3 bases short, with 9 bases between. Germline CDR1 reads MNHEY; CDR2 reads SMNVEV (reference sequence). The CDR3 has 13 amino acids. CDR3 bases: TGTGCCAGCAGTTTTTGGAGAGACTACGAGCAGTACTTC. Encoded protein: CASSFWRDYEQYF.

The chain carries TRBV7-2 and TRBJ2-2, with no clear D. This CDR3 comprises 13 residues. Per germline, CDR1 SGHTA and CDR2 FQGNSA. The V end was cut by 1 base, the J end by 7 bases, with 7 bases between. The CDR3 nucleotides read TGTGCCAGCAGCTTAGTGACCGGCGGGGAGCTGTTTTTT. Translation: CASSLVTGGELFF.

This sequence joins TRBV5-1 and TRBJ1-1, with D perhaps TRBD1 (6 bases). This CDR3 is built from 16 residues. Looked up from germline, CDR1 is SGHRS and CDR2 is YFSETQ. The ends were cut back, 2 bases at V and 4 bases at J, with 18 bases in the middle. CDR3 in amino acids: CASSFIPGAVGTEAFF. CDR3 DNA sequence: TGCGCCAGCAGCTTCATTCCAGGGGCTGTAGGCACTGAAGCTTTCTTT.

This clonotype turned up a few times. The chain uses TRBV28 and TRBJ1-5; D may be TRBD1 (6 bases). The germline CDR1 and CDR2 sequences are MDHEN and SYDVKM. The CDR3 extends over 17 amino acids. With 2 bases removed from V and 7 bases from J, the gap between germline ends came to 21 bases. The CDR3: CASSLSLGRGRGQPQHF. In DNA, the CDR3 is TGTGCCAGCAGTTTAAGTTTGGGGCGGGGGCGCGGACAGCCCCAGCATTTT.

This clonotype showed up many times. This chain connects TRBV29-1 to TRBJ1-2; D may be TRBD1 (5 bases). V lost 4 bases to trimming and J lost 0 bases, with 9 bases between them. The CDR3 has 13 residues. Looked up from germline, CDR1 is SQVTM and CDR2 is ANQGSEA. The CDR3 nucleotides are TGCAGCGTTGGGGGACTTCCTAACTATGGCTACACCTTC. Translated: CSVGGLPNYGYTF.

This clonotype was seen many times. The chain links TRBV15 to TRBJ1-5, with 8 bases matching TRBD1. The CDR3 length is 16 residues. V lost 6 bases, J lost 3 bases, and 10 bases stayed unmatched. Germline V gene data show CDR1 as LNHNV and CDR2 as YYDKDF (reference sequence). CDR3 residues: CATSLGPGGFNQPQHF. The CDR3 nucleotides are TGTGCCACCAGTCTCGGTCCAGGGGGCTTCAATCAGCCCCAGCATTTT.

About this clonotype: This likely came from a read error, as a far larger clone is one base away. The chain employs TRBV2 and TRBJ2-7; D is uncertain. CDR1 is SNHLY and CDR2 is FYNNEI in the germline V gene. This CDR3 has 13 residues. CDR3 region: CACSLVTSYEQYF. In DNA, the CDR3 is TGTGCCTGCAGTTTAGTGACCTCCTACGAGCAGTACTTC.

The chain employs TRBV6-1 and TRBJ2-2, with TRBD1 matching over 7 bases. Trimming removed 5 bases from V and 7 bases from J; junction bases left unmatched: 10. This CDR3 has 15 residues. Germline V gene data show CDR1 as MNHNS and CDR2 as SASEGT. DNA of the CDR3: TGTGCCAGCAGTACCGACAGGGTATGGAGCGGGGAGCTGTTTTTT. Its translation: CASSTDRVWSGELFF.